The 10 T cell receptor beta chains listed next were all sequenced from one sample in a study of T-cell memory formation after mild COVID-19. MiXCR was run by TCRdb on the 5' RACE reads, yielding one entry per CDR3 protein. The profile covers hundreds of thousands of distinct CDR3 sequences, with 18% appearing a single time and around 11% taken by the ten largest. Material: PBMCs or a T cell subset sorted from them (not recorded which). These TCRs come from an adult woman who had mild COVID-19 (a few samples of this study predate the infection). Cell type and time point are not known.

As regards this clonotype: This may be a read error: a much more frequent sequence differs by one nucleotide. V usage is TRBV7-2 and J usage is TRBJ2-5; a weak D match, TRBD2 (6 bases). The V gene lost 3 bases and the J gene lost 6 bases, with 20 bases spanning the gap. Germline V gives CDR1 SGHTA, CDR2 FQGNSA. The CDR3 totals 16 residues. CDR3 in DNA: TGTGCCAGCAGCTTCCCCCCCGGGGGAGGAGGCAAGACCCAGTACTTC. Its translation is CASSFPPGGGGKTQYF.

J is TRBJ2-5 and V is TRBV5-6, with TRBD1 matching 10 bases. CDR1 is SGHDT, CDR2 YYEEEE, per germline. The CDR3 covers 16 residues. J lost 5 bases, V lost 7 bases, and 14 bases had no gene match. CDR3 region: CASSEPRGQGRETQYF. DNA of the CDR3: TGTGCCAGCTCCGAACCCCGGGGACAGGGGCGGGAGACCCAGTACTTC.

This clonotype was seen only a few times. J is TRBJ2-7 and V is TRBV7-3; TRBD1 matches 8 bases. After removal of 4 bases from V and 2 bases from J, the junction contained 7 bases not matched to a gene. The CDR3 is made up of 15 amino acids. Germline V lookup: CDR1 SGHTA, CDR2 FQGTGA. DNA for the CDR3: TGTGCCAGCAGCTCTGCTGGGACAGGCGCCTACGAGCAGTACTTC. Translated, it gives CASSSAGTGAYEQYF.

This chain joins TRBV3-1 and TRBJ2-6; the D gene is possibly TRBD2 (6 bases). This CDR3 region has 18 residues. CDR1 and CDR2 (germline): LGHDT, YNNKEL (reference sequence). V lost 4 bases, J lost 1 base, and 17 bases lay in between. CDR3 amino acids: CASSRRVGPNSGANVLTF. The DNA for the CDR3 is TGTGCCAGCAGCCGGAGGGTGGGCCCTAATTCTGGGGCCAACGTCCTGACTTTC.

The J gene is TRBJ2-1, the V gene TRBV12-3 or TRBV12-4, with 14 bases aligning to TRBD2. V was pared by 5 bases and J by 7 bases, with 7 bases of the junction left unmatched. The CDR3 contains 16 residues. The CDR3 bases are TGTGCCAGCAGTCTGCCGGGACTAGCGGGAGAGAATGAGCAGTTCTTC. Residues: CASSLPGLAGENEQFF.

This clonotype has a handful of counts. This chain connects TRBV14 to TRBJ1-1; 7 bases align to TRBD1. CDR3 length equals 14 residues. CDR1 is SGHDN and CDR2 is FVKESK in the germline V gene. V was pared by 4 bases and J by 3 bases, with 5 bases of the junction left unmatched. The CDR3 region is CASSRLGGYTEAFF. The CDR3 DNA is TGTGCCAGCAGCCGCCTAGGGGGCTACACTGAAGCTTTCTTT.

The chain joins TRBV29-1 to TRBJ2-3; perhaps TRBD2 as D (7 bases). CDR3 size: 13 residues. The V gene's germline CDR1 is SQVTM and CDR2 ANQGSEA. The V gene lost 3 bases and the J gene lost 3 bases, with 10 bases spanning the gap. The CDR3 region has the DNA TGCAGCGTTGATAAGGGGGGGACAGATACGCAGTATTTT. Its translation is CSVDKGGTDTQYF.

There are a few counts of this clonotype. The genes are TRBV10-3 and TRBJ2-5; TRBD2 matches at 10 bases. V was clipped by 3 bases and J by 5 bases; unmatched bases: 6. This CDR3 is 15 amino acids long. Germline V gene sequence: CDR1 ENHRY, CDR2 SYGVKD. The CDR3 region is CAISEGSGRLETQYF. The CDR3 DNA is TGTGCCATCAGTGAAGGTAGCGGGAGGCTTGAGACCCAGTACTTC.

This clonotype was counted a few times. The rearrangement uses TRBV6-5 and TRBJ2-1, with D perhaps given as TRBD1 or TRBD2 (6 bases each). The V gene lost 2 bases and the J gene lost 6 bases, with 11 bases spanning the gap. The CDR3 has 14 amino acids. Germline V CDR1 and CDR2: MNHEY, SVGAGI. CDR3 sequence reads: CASSYKQGGNEQFF. The CDR3 DNA is TGTGCCAGCAGTTACAAACAGGGAGGCAATGAGCAGTTCTTC.

This sequence joins TRBV9 and TRBJ2-7, with a weak D call TRBD1 (6 bases). This CDR3 region has 13 residues. The germline V gene has CDR1 SGDLS and CDR2 YYNGEE. V shed 3 bases and J shed 6 bases, with 13 bases lying between them. The CDR3 sequence is CASSEQGSREQYF. The DNA of the CDR3 is TGTGCCAGCAGCGAACAGGGCTCACGCGAGCAGTACTTC.